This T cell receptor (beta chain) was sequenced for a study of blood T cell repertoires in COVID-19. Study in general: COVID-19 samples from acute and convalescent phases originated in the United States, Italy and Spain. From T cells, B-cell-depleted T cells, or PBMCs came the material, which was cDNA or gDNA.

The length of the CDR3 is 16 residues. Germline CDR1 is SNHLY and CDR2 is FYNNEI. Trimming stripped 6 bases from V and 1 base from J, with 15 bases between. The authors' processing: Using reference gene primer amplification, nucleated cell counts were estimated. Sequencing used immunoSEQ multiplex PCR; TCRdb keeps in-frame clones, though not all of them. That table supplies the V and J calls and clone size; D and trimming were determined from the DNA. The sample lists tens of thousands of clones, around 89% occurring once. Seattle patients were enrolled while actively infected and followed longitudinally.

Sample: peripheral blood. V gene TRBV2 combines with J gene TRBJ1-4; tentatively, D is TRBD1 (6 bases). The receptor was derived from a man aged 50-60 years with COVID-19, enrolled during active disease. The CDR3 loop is CASRLQGLGTNEKLFF. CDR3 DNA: TGTGCCAGCAGGCTCCAGGGGTTAGGAACTAATGAAAAACTGTTTTTT.